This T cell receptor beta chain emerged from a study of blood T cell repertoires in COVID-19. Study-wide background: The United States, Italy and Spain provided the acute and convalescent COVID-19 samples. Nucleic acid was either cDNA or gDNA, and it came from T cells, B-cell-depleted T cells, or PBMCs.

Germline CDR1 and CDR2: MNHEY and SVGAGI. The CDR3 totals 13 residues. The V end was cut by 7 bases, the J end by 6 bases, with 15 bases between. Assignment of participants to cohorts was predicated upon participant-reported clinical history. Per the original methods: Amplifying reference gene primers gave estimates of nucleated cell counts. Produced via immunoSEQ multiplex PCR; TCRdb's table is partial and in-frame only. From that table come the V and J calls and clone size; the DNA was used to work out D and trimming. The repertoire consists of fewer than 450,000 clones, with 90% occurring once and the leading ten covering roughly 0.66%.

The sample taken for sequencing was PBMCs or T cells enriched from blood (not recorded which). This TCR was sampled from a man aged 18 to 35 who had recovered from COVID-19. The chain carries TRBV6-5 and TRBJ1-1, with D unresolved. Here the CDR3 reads CASTIPGSPEAFF. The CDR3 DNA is TGTGCCAGCACCATACCCGGGTCCCCTGAAGCTTTCTTT.